Shown below are 7 T cell receptor beta chains from a single sample sequenced in a study of CD4+ T cells in melanoma. The data were produced by immunoSEQ multiplex PCR, yet TCRdb's version contains in-frame clones alone and is incomplete. The data show about 140,000 clones, around 90% seen once. The receptors stem from a human donor with melanoma.

The gene calls are TRBV2 and TRBJ1-5; 10 bases align to TRBD1. Germline-derived CDR1 and CDR2 are SNHLY and FYNNEI. With 5 bases clipped from V and 6 bases from J, the junction kept 1 base outside the gene matches. The CDR3 sequence is 13 residues long. The CDR3: CASSRDRGQPQHF. DNA of the CDR3: TGTGCCAGCAGTAGGGACAGGGGTCAGCCCCAGCATTTT.

V is TRBV2 and J is TRBJ1-2, with D hard to call. The V gene's germline CDR1 is SNHLY and CDR2 FYNNEI. Trimming pared 1 base from V and 4 bases from J, leaving 13 bases between. This CDR3 contains 15 residues. CDR3 sequence (DNA): TGTGCCAGCAGTGAAGACAGCTCATGGGGCTATGGCTACACCTTC. This codes for CASSEDSSWGYGYTF. The complete variable domain, with remaining parts taken from reference TRBV2 and TRBJ1-2, reads EPEVTQTPSHQVTQMGQEVILRCVPISNHLYFYWYRQILGQKVEFLVSFYNNEISEKSEIFDDQFSVERPDGSNFTLKIRSTKLEDSAMYFCASSEDSSWGYGYTFGSGTRLTVV.

The chain has TRBV30 and TRBJ2-7; D may be TRBD1 or TRBD2 (5 bases each). CDR1 and CDR2 from the germline V gene are GTSNPN and SVGIG (reference sequence). Trimming stripped 0 bases from V and 9 bases from J, with 12 bases between. This CDR3 comprises 12 residues. CDR3 amino acids: CAWSVRGVRQYF. The CDR3 DNA reads TGTGCCTGGAGTGTACGAGGGGTCCGGCAGTACTTC.

This clone turned up a few times. This sequence joins TRBV9 and TRBJ2-3; 16 nucleotides align to TRBD2. After removal of 5 bases from V and 6 bases from J, the junction contained 9 bases not matched to a gene. From germline, CDR1 is SGDLS and CDR2 YYNGEE. The CDR3 totals 17 residues. The CDR3 spells CASSKGLAGGVWDTQYF. DNA for the CDR3: TGTGCCAGCAGTAAGGGACTAGCGGGGGGGGTATGGGATACGCAGTATTTT. Supplemented by reference TRBV9 and TRBJ2-3, the full variable domain reads DSGVTQTPKHLITATGQRVTLRCSPRSGDLSVYWYQQSLDQGLQFLIQYYNGEERAKGNILERFSAQQFPDLHSELNLSSLELGDSALYFCASSKGLAGGVWDTQYFGPGTRLTVL.

This rearrangement joins TRBV10-2 to TRBJ2-6; a weak D match, TRBD1 (6 bases). There are 16 residues in the CDR3. Trimming left V 8 bases short and J 0 bases short, with 14 bases between. The germline V gene has CDR1 WSHSY and CDR2 SAAADI. CDR3 amino acids: CASQGIRGSGANVLTF. The CDR3 DNA follows: TGCGCCAGCCAGGGTATCAGGGGCTCTGGGGCCAACGTCCTGACTTTC.

This clone occurred once. The genes are TRBV5-6 and TRBJ2-3; 7 bases fit TRBD1. Germline CDR1 reads SGHDT; CDR2 reads YYEEEE. J was trimmed by 6 bases and V by 0 bases; bases with no gene match: 4. The CDR3 is 14 amino acids. The CDR3 reads CASSLGQGWDTQYF. CDR3 bases: TGTGCCAGCAGCTTGGGACAGGGATGGGATACGCAGTATTTT.

V usage is TRBV2 and J usage is TRBJ1-6; unclear D gene. V was shortened by 3 bases and J by 9 bases, with 12 bases between the two germline ends. The CDR3 has 14 residues. CDR1 and CDR2 (germline): SNHLY, FYNNEI. This CDR3 is CASSDEGSSSPLHF. CDR3 nucleotides: TGTGCCAGCAGTGATGAAGGTAGCAGTTCACCCCTCCACTTT. Complete variable domain (other parts from reference TRBV2 and TRBJ1-6): EPEVTQTPSHQVTQMGQEVILRCVPISNHLYFYWYRQILGQKVEFLVSFYNNEISEKSEIFDDQFSVERPDGSNFTLKIRSTKLEDSAMYFCASSDEGSSSPLHFGNGTRLTVT.